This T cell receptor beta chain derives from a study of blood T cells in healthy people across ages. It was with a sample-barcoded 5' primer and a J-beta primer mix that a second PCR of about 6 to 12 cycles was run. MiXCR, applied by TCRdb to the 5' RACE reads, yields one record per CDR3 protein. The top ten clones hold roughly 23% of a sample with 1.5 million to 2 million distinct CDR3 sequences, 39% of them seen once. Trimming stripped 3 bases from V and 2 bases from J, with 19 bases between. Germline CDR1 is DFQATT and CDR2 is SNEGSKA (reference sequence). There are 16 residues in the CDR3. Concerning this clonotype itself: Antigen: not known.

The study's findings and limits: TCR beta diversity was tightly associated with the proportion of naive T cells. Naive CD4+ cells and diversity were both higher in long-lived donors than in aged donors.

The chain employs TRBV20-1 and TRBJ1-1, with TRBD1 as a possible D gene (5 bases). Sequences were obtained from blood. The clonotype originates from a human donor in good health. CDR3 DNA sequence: TGCAGTGCTAGTCTGGGGGTCTGGGGGGATAACACTGAAGCTTTCTTT. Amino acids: CSASLGVWGDNTEAFF.